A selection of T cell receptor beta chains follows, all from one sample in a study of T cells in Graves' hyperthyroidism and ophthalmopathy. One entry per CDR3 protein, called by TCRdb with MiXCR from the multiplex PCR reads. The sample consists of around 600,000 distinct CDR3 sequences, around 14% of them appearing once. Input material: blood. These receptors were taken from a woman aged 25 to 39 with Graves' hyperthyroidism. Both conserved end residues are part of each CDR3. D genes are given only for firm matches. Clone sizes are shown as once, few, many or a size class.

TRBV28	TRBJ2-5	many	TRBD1	TGTGCCAGCAGTCCTACAACAGGGGTTACGTTAATGCAAGAGACCCAGTACTTC	CASSPTTGVTLMQETQYF
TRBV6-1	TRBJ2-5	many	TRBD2	TGTGCCAGCAGATATGGCCCGGGACTAGCAAGTCAGGAGACCCAGTACTTC	CASRYGPGLASQETQYF
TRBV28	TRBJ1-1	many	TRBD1	TGTGCCAGCAGCCTAAGGACAGGGGGCCGCACTGAAGCTTTCTTT	CASSLRTGGRTEAFF
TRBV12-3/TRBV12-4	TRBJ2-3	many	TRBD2	TGTGCCAGCAGTTGGATACTAGCGGAGGGCACAGATACGCAGTATTTT	CASSWILAEGTDTQYF
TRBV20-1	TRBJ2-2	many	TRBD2	TGCAGTGCTAGAGATAGAGCTAGCGGAAACACCGGGGAGCTGTTTTTT	CSARDRASGNTGELFF
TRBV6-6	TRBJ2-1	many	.	TGTGCCAGCAGTTACTCTCTTGGACAGAATGAGCAGTTCTTC	CASSYSLGQNEQFF
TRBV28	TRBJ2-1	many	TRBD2	TGTGCCAGCAGTTTCCCGGTCCTATCTAGCGGGAGAGACAATGAGCAGTTCTTC	CASSFPVLSSGRDNEQFF
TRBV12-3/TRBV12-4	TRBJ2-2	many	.	TGTGCCAGCAGCCCGCCGAATAGGGCCTATGGGGAGCTGTTTTTT	CASSPPNRAYGELFF
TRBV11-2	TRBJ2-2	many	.	TGTGCCAGCAGCCCCACCATGGCCGGGGAGCTGTTTTTT	CASSPTMAGELFF
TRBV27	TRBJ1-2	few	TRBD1	TGTGCCAGCAGTTTATTTGGGACAGGGGGTTTCCATGGCTACACCTTC	CASSLFGTGGFHGYTF
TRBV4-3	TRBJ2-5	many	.	TGCGCCAGCAGCCTTGTGGACTCGGAGCAAGAGACCCAGTACTTC	CASSLVDSEQETQYF